This TCR beta chain was identified during a study of OX40 agonist ivuxolimab in advanced cancers. About the full investigation: Ivuxolimab was a fully human IgG2 agonistic monoclonal antibody targeting the costimulatory receptor OX40 (CD134). Intravenous ivuxolimab was administered to patients every 2 weeks at six dose levels: 0.01, 0.1, 0.3, 1.5, 3 and 10 mg/kg. Of the 50 or so patients in dose escalation, some 20 had hepatocellular carcinoma, roughly 15 had melanoma, 9 had renal cell carcinoma and 9 had head and neck cancer. A male proportion of roughly 80% and a mean age of roughly 58 years, ranging from about 23 to 90, were recorded for the dose-escalation cohort. Patients were allowed to have had prior anti-PD-1, anti-PD-L1 or anti-CTLA-4 therapy, and around 41% of the dose-escalation patients had previously received checkpoint inhibitors. Three dose-escalation patients achieved partial responses, one with hepatocellular carcinoma and two with cutaneous melanoma. Peripheral TCRbeta sequencing aimed to test whether ivuxolimab altered TCR sequence diversity and caused clonal T-cell expansion. The paper describes the monotherapy dose-escalation part (N = 52 patients) of the phase I trial of ivuxolimab.

Overall study outcomes, separate from this receptor: At doses of 0.1 to 3.0 mg/kg, clonal expansion of both CD4+ and CD8+ T cells in blood was seen between baseline and week 6. In the 0.1-3.0 mg/kg groups, partial responders had among the lowest normalized peripheral clonal expansion, particularly in CD8+ T cells. The antigen specificity of the peripheral T cells that underwent clonal expansion was not determined. After ivuxolimab, CD8+ T cells had more expanded clones than CD4+ T cells on average. Low levels of normalized T-cell clonal expansion were also seen in some patients who did not respond.

Patients with autoimmune disease history or receiving systemic immunosuppression were excluded from the trial. In every dose cohort, peripheral blood was drawn for TCR sequencing at baseline, cycle 4 day 1, and cycle 7 day 1. Samples came from an open-label, multicenter, first-in-human phase I dose-escalation trial of ivuxolimab. Adults with locally advanced or metastatic melanoma, renal cell, hepatocellular, or head and neck squamous cell carcinoma were enrolled in the trial. Before TCR sequencing, CD4+ T cells and CD8+ T cells from peripheral blood were sorted into separate populations. For CDR1 and CDR2, the germline V gene lists MNHEY and SVGAGI. V is shortened by 3 bases, J by 6 bases, and the region joining them spans 20 bases. From cysteine to phenylalanine, the CDR3 is 16 amino acids long. Only the CDR3 DNA is retained, 48 bases long and in frame from the first base. To sequence the TCRbeta CDR3 region, genomic DNA was isolated from the sorted cells. The immunoSEQ Assay was used to sequence the TCRbeta CDR3 regions. This immuneACCESS table, as held by TCRdb, lists in-frame sequences with V and J called but not all clones. Of the missing ones, under half trace to an unresolved V gene in checked studies; the others have no known cause. Across this sample there are some 96,000 clones, with approximately 80% seen only once. More than 1.1% of the sample goes to the ten largest clones.

This clone has a single count. Its recognized antigen is unknown. There are no base qualities to consult, and no much larger clone falls within one base. This chain joins TRBV6-5 to TRBJ1-2, and perhaps TRBD1 as D gene, on 5 matching bases. The clonotype comes from an adult with an advanced solid tumor such as melanoma, head and neck, liver or kidney cancer. Sequencing was performed on CD4+ or CD8+ T cells sorted from blood, taken in a trial of the OX40 agonist ivuxolimab. For the CDR3, the sequence is CASSYGAGFGAHGYTF. The nucleotide sequence is given as TGTGCCAGCAGTTATGGGGCGGGATTCGGGGCCCATGGCTACACCTTC.